Given below is one TCR beta chain in context. The source of the sample is a study of blood T cell repertoires in COVID-19. The assay was immunoSEQ multiplex PCR, and TCRdb's table has in-frame clones only and misses some. This sample has more than 200,000 clones, with around 90% found just once. This CDR3 region has 15 residues. Trimming removed 1 base at V and 0 bases at J, with 7 bases between. Looked up from germline, CDR1 is SGHTA and CDR2 is FQGNSA. The sequence derives from a man younger than 35 with active or convalescent COVID-19. V is TRBV7-2 and J is TRBJ2-1; D is uncertain. The sequenced sample was peripheral blood. CDR3 nucleotide sequence: TGTGCCAGCAGCTTAGTACTTAGCTCCTACAATGAGCAGTTCTTC. It codes for CASSLVLSSYNEQFF.